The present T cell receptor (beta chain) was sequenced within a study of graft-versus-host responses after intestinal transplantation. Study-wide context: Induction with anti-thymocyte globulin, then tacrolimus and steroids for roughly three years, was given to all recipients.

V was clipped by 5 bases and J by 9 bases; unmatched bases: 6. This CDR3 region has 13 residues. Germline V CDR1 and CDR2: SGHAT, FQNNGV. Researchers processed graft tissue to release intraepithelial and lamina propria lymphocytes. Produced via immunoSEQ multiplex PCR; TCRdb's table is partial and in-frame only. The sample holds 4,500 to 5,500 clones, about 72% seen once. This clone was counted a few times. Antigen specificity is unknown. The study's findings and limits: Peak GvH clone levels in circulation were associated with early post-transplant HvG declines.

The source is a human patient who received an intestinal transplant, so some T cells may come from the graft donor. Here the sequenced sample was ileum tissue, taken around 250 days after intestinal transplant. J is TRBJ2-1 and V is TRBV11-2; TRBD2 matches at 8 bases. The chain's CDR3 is CASSRGAGGEQFF. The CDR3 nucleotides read TGTGCCAGCAGCAGGGGCGCGGGAGGTGAGCAGTTCTTC.